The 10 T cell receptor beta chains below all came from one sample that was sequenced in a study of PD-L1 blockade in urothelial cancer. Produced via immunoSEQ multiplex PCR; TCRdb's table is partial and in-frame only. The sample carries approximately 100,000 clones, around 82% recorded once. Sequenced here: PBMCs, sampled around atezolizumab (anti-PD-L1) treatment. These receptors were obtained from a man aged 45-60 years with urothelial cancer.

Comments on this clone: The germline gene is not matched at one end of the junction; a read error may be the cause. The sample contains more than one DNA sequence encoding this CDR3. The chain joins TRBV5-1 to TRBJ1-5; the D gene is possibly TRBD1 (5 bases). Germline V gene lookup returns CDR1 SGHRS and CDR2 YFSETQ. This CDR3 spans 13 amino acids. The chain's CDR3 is CASSQGSNQPQHF. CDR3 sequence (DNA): TGCGCCAGCAGCCAGGGTAGCAATCAGCCCCAACATTTT.

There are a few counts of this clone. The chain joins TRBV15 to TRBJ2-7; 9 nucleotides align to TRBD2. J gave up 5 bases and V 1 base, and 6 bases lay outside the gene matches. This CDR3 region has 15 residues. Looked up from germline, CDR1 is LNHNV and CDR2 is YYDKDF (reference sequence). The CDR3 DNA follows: TGTGCCACCAGCAGAGGGGCGGGAGGGACCAACGAGCAGTACTTC. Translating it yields CATSRGAGGTNEQYF.

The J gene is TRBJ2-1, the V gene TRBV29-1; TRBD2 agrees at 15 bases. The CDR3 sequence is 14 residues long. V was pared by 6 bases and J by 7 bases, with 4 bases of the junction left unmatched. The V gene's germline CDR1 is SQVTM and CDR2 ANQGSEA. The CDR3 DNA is TGCAGCGTGTGGGGGACTAGCGGGAGGAATGAGCAGTTCTTC. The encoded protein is CSVWGTSGRNEQFF.

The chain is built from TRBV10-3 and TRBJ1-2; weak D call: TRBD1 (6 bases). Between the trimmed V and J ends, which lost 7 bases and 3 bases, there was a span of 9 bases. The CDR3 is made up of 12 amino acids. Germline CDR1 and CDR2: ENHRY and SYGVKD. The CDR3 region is CAIKSGDYGYTF. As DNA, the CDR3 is TGTGCCATCAAGTCAGGGGACTATGGCTACACCTTC.

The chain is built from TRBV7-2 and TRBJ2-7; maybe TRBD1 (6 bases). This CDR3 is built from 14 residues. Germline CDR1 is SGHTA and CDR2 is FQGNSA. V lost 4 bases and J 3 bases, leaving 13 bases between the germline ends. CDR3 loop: CASSSLDSHYEQYF. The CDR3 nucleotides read TGTGCCAGCAGCTCCTTGGACAGCCACTACGAGCAGTACTTC.

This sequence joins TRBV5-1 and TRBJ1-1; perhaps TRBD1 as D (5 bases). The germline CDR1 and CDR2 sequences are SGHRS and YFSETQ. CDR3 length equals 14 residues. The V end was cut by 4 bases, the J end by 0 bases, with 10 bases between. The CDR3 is CASSHGTLNTEAFF. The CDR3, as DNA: TGCGCCAGCAGCCACGGGACTTTGAACACTGAAGCTTTCTTT. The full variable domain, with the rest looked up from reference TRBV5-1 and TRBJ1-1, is KAGVTQTPRYLIKTRGQQVTLSCSPISGHRSVSWYQQTPGQGLQFLFEYFSETQRNKGNFPGRFSGRQFSNSRSEMNVSTLELGDSALYLCASSHGTLNTEAFFGQGTRLTVV.

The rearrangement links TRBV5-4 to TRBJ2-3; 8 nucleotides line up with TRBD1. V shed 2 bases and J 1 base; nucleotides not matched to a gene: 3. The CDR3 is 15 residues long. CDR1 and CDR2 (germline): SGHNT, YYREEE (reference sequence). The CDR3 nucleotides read TGTGCCAGCAGCTTACCGGGACAGGGCACAGATACGCAGTATTTT. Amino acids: CASSLPGQGTDTQYF.

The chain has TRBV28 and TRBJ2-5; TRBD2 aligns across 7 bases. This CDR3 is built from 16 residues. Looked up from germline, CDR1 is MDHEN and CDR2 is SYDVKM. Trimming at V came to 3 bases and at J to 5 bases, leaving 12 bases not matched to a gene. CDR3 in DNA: TGTGCCAGCAGTTTTAATCCCAGGGAGGGCTGGGAGACCCAGTACTTC. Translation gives CASSFNPREGWETQYF.

CDR3 sequence (DNA): TGTGCCAGCAGCTTACGAGGATCCTACGAGCAGTACTTC. Protein sequence: CASSLRGSYEQYF. The rearrangement uses TRBV13 and TRBJ2-7; D gene uncertain. CDR3 size: 13 residues. V lost 2 bases, J lost 1 base, and 6 bases lay in between. CDR1 is PRHDT and CDR2 is FYEKMQ in the germline V gene (reference sequence).

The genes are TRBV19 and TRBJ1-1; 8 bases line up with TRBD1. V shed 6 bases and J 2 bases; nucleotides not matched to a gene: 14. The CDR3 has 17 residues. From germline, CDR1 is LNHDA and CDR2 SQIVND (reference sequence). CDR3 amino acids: CASRNDRGPAPNTEAFF. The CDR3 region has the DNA TGTGCCAGTAGGAACGACAGGGGACCGGCGCCTAACACTGAAGCTTTCTTT.